This T cell receptor (beta chain) derives from a study of technical replicates of blood from a few donors. TCRdb's table, derived via immunoSEQ multiplex PCR, lists solely in-frame clones and lacks some. The sample includes about 83,000 clones, around 90% seen only once; the top ten take around 0.4%. Deletions cut 3 bases from V and 3 bases from J, with 8 bases between. Germline loops: CDR1 SGDLS, CDR2 YYNGEE. The CDR3 length is 13 residues. The receptor comes from a human donor in good health. The chain combines TRBV9 with TRBJ2-3; weak D call: TRBD1 (5 bases). The sequenced sample was T cells isolated from PBMCs. CDR3 DNA sequence: TGTGCCAGCAGCGGACGACAGACAGATACGCAGTATTTT. This sequence encodes CASSGRQTDTQYF. The full variable domain, with the rest looked up from reference TRBV9 and TRBJ2-3, is DSGVTQTPKHLITATGQRVTLRCSPRSGDLSVYWYQQSLDQGLQFLIQYYNGEERAKGNILERFSAQQFPDLHSELNLSSLELGDSALYFCASSGRQTDTQYFGPGTRLTVL.